The present T cell receptor beta chain was sequenced within a study of T cells in narcolepsy. Study in general: Donors had narcolepsy type 1 or type 2, or were healthy controls.

On this clone itself: Its antigen is as yet unknown.

Assay: immunoSEQ multiplex PCR; the TCRdb copy retains only in-frame clones and omits some. Counted here are around 32,000 clones, roughly four fifths occurring once; the ten biggest clones make up roughly 0.68%. Study-level findings and limits: Some memory CD4+ repertoires had no autoreactive clone sequences. HCRT-specific and TRIB2-specific autoreactive clonotypes appeared among same-patient CSF and blood CD4+ clonotypes.

The CDR3 runs to 16 residues. Per germline, CDR1 MGHDK and CDR2 SYGVNS. V trimming: 5 bases; J trimming: 4 bases; junction bases outside the gene matches: 7. The TCR originated in a human donor in good health. V gene TRBV25-1 combines with J gene TRBJ2-2, with TRBD1 identical over 10 bases. Sample: memory (CD45RA-) CD4+ T cells from blood. CDR3 residues: CASSTAGTGVTGELFF. Written as DNA, the CDR3 is TGTGCCAGCAGTACTGCCGGGACAGGGGTCACCGGGGAGCTGTTTTTT.